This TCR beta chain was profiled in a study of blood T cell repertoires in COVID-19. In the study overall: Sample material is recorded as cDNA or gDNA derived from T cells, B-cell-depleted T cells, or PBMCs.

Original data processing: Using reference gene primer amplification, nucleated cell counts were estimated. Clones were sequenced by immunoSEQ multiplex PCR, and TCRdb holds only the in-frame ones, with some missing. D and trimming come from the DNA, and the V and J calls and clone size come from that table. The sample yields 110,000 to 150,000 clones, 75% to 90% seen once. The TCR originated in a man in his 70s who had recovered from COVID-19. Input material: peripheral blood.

CDR3 in amino acids: CASMERRLETQYF. In nucleotides, the CDR3 is TGTGCCAGCATGGAGCGGAGATTAGAGACCCAGTACTTC. The chain combines TRBV2 with TRBJ2-5, with TRBD2 as a possible D gene (5 bases). V lost 7 bases and J 4 bases, leaving 13 bases between the germline ends. CDR1 and CDR2 from the germline V gene are SNHLY and FYNNEI. This CDR3 has 13 residues.